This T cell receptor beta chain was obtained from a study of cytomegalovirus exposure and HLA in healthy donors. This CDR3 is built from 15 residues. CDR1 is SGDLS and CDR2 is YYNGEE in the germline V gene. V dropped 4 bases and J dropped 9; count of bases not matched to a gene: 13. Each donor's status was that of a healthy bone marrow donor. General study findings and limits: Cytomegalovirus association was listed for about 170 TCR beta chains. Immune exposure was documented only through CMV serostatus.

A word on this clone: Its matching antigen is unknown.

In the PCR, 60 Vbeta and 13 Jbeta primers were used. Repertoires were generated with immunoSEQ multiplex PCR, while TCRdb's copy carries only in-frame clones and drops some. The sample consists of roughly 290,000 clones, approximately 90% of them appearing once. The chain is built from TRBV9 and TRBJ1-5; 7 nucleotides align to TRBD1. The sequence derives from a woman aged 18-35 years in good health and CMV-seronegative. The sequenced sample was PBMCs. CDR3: CASSSRDSDRGPQHF. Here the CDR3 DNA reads TGTGCCAGCAGCTCCCGGGACAGCGACCGGGGGCCCCAGCATTTT. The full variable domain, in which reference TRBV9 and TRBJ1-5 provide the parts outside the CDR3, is DSGVTQTPKHLITATGQRVTLRCSPRSGDLSVYWYQQSLDQGLQFLIQYYNGEERAKGNILERFSAQQFPDLHSELNLSSLELGDSALYFCASSSRDSDRGPQHFGDGTRLSIL.